Listed below are T cell receptor beta chains from one sample, sequenced in a study of post-analysis software for immune sequencing data. TCRdb called the PCR reads again in MiXCR, with one record for every CDR3 protein. The repertoire consists of about 540,000 distinct CDR3 sequences, with around 31% occurring once and the leading ten covering 4.5% to 7.5%. Sequencing was done on a sample of blood. The receptors were gathered from a girl aged 2-17 years with multiple sclerosis. Each CDR3 is given with its conserved first and last residue. The D gene is left open where the match is weak. Only some rows state a clone size, as once, few, many or a class for expanded clones.

D gene: TRBD1
J gene: TRBJ2-1
clone size: many
V gene: TRBV12-3/TRBV12-4
CDR3 protein: CASSRTGANEQFF
CDR3 DNA: TGTGCCAGCAGTCGGACAGGGGCCAATGAGCAGTTCTTC

D gene: -
J gene: TRBJ2-7
clone size: few
V gene: TRBV15
CDR3 protein: CATSRDQFGTPSYEQYF
CDR3 DNA: TGTGCCACCAGCAGAGATCAATTCGGGACACCCTCCTACGAGCAGTACTTC

D gene: -
J gene: TRBJ2-5
clone size: -
V gene: TRBV7-7
CDR3 protein: CASSLSGGGPGETQYF
CDR3 DNA: TGTGCCAGCAGCTTAAGTGGGGGGGGCCCGGGAGAGACCCAGTACTTC

D gene: TRBD1
J gene: TRBJ1-5
clone size: few
V gene: TRBV11-2
CDR3 protein: CASSLGDRGRNQPQHF
CDR3 DNA: TGTGCCAGCAGCTTAGGGGACAGGGGACGGAATCAGCCCCAGCATTTT

D gene: -
J gene: TRBJ2-7
clone size: few
V gene: TRBV4-1
CDR3 protein: CASSQDGRAKGSYEQYF
CDR3 DNA: TGCGCCAGCAGCCAAGATGGTCGGGCCAAGGGGAGCTACGAGCAGTACTTC

D gene: -
J gene: TRBJ2-5
clone size: -
V gene: TRBV20-1
CDR3 protein: CSARVPGTSKETQYF
CDR3 DNA: TGCAGTGCTAGAGTGCCGGGAACCTCGAAGGAGACCCAGTACTTC

D gene: -
J gene: TRBJ2-7
clone size: -
V gene: TRBV20-1
CDR3 protein: CSGAGSSYEQYF
CDR3 DNA: TGCAGTGGGGCTGGGAGCTCCTACGAGCAGTACTTC

D gene: TRBD1
J gene: TRBJ2-1
clone size: -
V gene: TRBV4-1
CDR3 protein: CASSQLGTGGKGEQFF
CDR3 DNA: TGCGCCAGCAGCCAACTTGGGACAGGGGGAAAAGGTGAGCAGTTCTTC

D gene: -
J gene: TRBJ2-3
clone size: -
V gene: TRBV20-1
CDR3 protein: CSASLRRGFTDTQYF
CDR3 DNA: TGCAGTGCTAGTCTACGCCGGGGGTTCACAGATACGCAGTATTTT

D gene: -
J gene: TRBJ1-5
clone size: -
V gene: TRBV9
CDR3 protein: CASSVDGGGKPQHF
CDR3 DNA: TGTGCCAGCAGCGTAGATGGGGGGGGGAAGCCCCAGCATTTT

D gene: TRBD1
J gene: TRBJ1-5
clone size: -
V gene: TRBV4-1
CDR3 protein: CASSQGDRGGQPQHF
CDR3 DNA: TGCGCCAGCAGCCAGGGGGACAGAGGGGGTCAGCCCCAGCATTTT

D gene: -
J gene: TRBJ2-5
clone size: once
V gene: TRBV3-1
CDR3 protein: CASSQDPIYQETQYF
CDR3 DNA: TGTGCCAGCAGCCAAGACCCAATCTACCAAGAGACCCAGTACTTC

D gene: TRBD1
J gene: TRBJ1-2
clone size: few
V gene: TRBV10-3
CDR3 protein: CAISGGQAAYGYTF
CDR3 DNA: TGTGCCATCAGCGGCGGACAGGCCGCCTATGGCTACACCTTC

D gene: TRBD1
J gene: TRBJ1-1
clone size: few
V gene: TRBV7-2
CDR3 protein: CASSLGDRYYMNTEAFF
CDR3 DNA: TGTGCCAGCAGCTTAGGGGACAGATACTATATGAACACTGAAGCTTTCTTT

D gene: TRBD1
J gene: TRBJ1-2
clone size: -
V gene: TRBV6-5
CDR3 protein: CASSTSWPAGGGYTF
CDR3 DNA: TGTGCCAGCAGTACGAGCTGGCCGGCAGGGGGTGGCTACACCTTC

D gene: TRBD2
J gene: TRBJ2-1
clone size: -
V gene: TRBV20-1
CDR3 protein: CSAYIAGRDNEQFF
CDR3 DNA: TGCAGTGCTTATATAGCGGGGCGGGACAATGAGCAGTTCTTC

D gene: -
J gene: TRBJ1-2
clone size: -
V gene: TRBV19
CDR3 protein: CASSINRGDGYTF
CDR3 DNA: TGTGCCAGTAGTATTAACCGAGGGGACGGCTACACCTTC

D gene: TRBD2
J gene: TRBJ2-1
clone size: few
V gene: TRBV6-5
CDR3 protein: CASRTSGGAKYNEQFF
CDR3 DNA: TGTGCCAGCAGGACTAGCGGGGGGGCGAAGTACAATGAGCAGTTCTTC

D gene: TRBD1
J gene: TRBJ2-5
clone size: once
V gene: TRBV14
CDR3 protein: CASSRIGTGGKTQYF
CDR3 DNA: TGTGCCAGCAGCCGGATCGGGACAGGGGGCAAGACCCAGTACTTC

D gene: -
J gene: TRBJ1-1
clone size: few
V gene: TRBV20-1
CDR3 protein: CSRRGLGEAFF
CDR3 DNA: TGCAGTCGCCGGGGGTTGGGTGAAGCTTTCTTT

D gene: TRBD1
J gene: TRBJ2-5
clone size: -
V gene: TRBV7-8
CDR3 protein: CASSSEPGQGSMETQYF
CDR3 DNA: TGTGCCAGCAGCTCTGAACCGGGACAGGGATCAATGGAGACCCAGTACTTC

D gene: -
J gene: TRBJ2-2
clone size: -
V gene: TRBV11-3
CDR3 protein: CASSLDRAVDTGELFF
CDR3 DNA: TGTGCCAGCAGCTTAGACAGGGCGGTAGACACCGGGGAGCTGTTTTTT

D gene: TRBD1
J gene: TRBJ1-2
clone size: -
V gene: TRBV20-1
CDR3 protein: CSADPRTGDYGYTF
CDR3 DNA: TGCAGTGCAGATCCACGGACAGGCGACTATGGCTACACCTTC

D gene: TRBD2
J gene: TRBJ2-3
clone size: few
V gene: TRBV5-6
CDR3 protein: CASSLSAGGGDTQYF
CDR3 DNA: TGTGCCAGCAGCTTGTCGGCGGGGGGCGGAGATACGCAGTATTTT

D gene: TRBD1
J gene: TRBJ1-2
clone size: -
V gene: TRBV7-8
CDR3 protein: CASSPRDRGRDYGYTF
CDR3 DNA: TGTGCCAGCAGCCCTAGGGACAGGGGGCGGGACTATGGCTACACCTTC

D gene: -
J gene: TRBJ1-2
clone size: -
V gene: TRBV11-2
CDR3 protein: CASTNTQGLDGYTF
CDR3 DNA: TGTGCCAGCACCAATACCCAGGGGCTTGATGGCTACACCTTC

D gene: TRBD2
J gene: TRBJ2-1
clone size: few
V gene: TRBV28
CDR3 protein: CASSSGLAGGSYNEQFF
CDR3 DNA: TGTGCCAGCAGTTCGGGACTAGCGGGGGGCTCCTACAATGAGCAGTTCTTC

D gene: -
J gene: TRBJ2-7
clone size: -
V gene: TRBV3-1
CDR3 protein: CASSQGGRGEQYF
CDR3 DNA: TGTGCCAGCAGCCAAGGGGGGCGCGGCGAGCAGTACTTC

D gene: -
J gene: TRBJ1-6
clone size: few
V gene: TRBV7-2
CDR3 protein: CASSPGTTGPNNSPLHF
CDR3 DNA: TGTGCCAGCAGCCCGGGCACGACGGGCCCCAATAATTCACCCCTCCACTTT

D gene: -
J gene: TRBJ1-1
clone size: -
V gene: TRBV4-1
CDR3 protein: CASSQDPRGGMGTNTEAFF
CDR3 DNA: TGCGCCAGCAGCCAAGATCCCCGGGGGGGGATGGGGACGAACACTGAAGCTTTCTTT

D gene: TRBD2
J gene: TRBJ2-2
clone size: few
V gene: TRBV28
CDR3 protein: CASSRITGGITGELFF
CDR3 DNA: TGTGCCAGCAGCAGGATTACGGGGGGGATTACCGGGGAGCTGTTTTTT

D gene: -
J gene: TRBJ2-5
clone size: few
V gene: TRBV2
CDR3 protein: CAAWNSRGGQTQYF
CDR3 DNA: TGTGCCGCCTGGAACTCCAGGGGAGGGCAGACCCAGTACTTC

D gene: -
J gene: TRBJ2-5
clone size: few
V gene: TRBV7-8
CDR3 protein: CASSPTGLGQETQYF
CDR3 DNA: TGTGCCAGCAGCCCCACGGGCCTAGGCCAAGAGACCCAGTACTTC

D gene: TRBD1
J gene: TRBJ1-6
clone size: few
V gene: TRBV20-1
CDR3 protein: CSASTTGPLYSPLHF
CDR3 DNA: TGCAGTGCTTCTACGACAGGGCCTCTCTATTCACCCCTCCACTTT

D gene: TRBD1
J gene: TRBJ2-7
clone size: few
V gene: TRBV5-1
CDR3 protein: CASSLDPGGDVYEQYF
CDR3 DNA: TGCGCCAGCAGCTTGGACCCAGGGGGCGACGTCTACGAGCAGTACTTC

D gene: TRBD1
J gene: TRBJ1-6
clone size: few
V gene: TRBV12-3/TRBV12-4
CDR3 protein: CASSLRDRSLSYNSPLHF
CDR3 DNA: TGTGCCAGCAGTCTTCGGGACAGGTCCCTCTCCTATAATTCACCCCTCCACTTT

D gene: -
J gene: TRBJ2-1
clone size: -
V gene: TRBV6-6
CDR3 protein: CASSYTRDYNEQFF
CDR3 DNA: TGTGCCAGCAGTTACACCAGGGACTACAATGAGCAGTTCTTC

D gene: TRBD1
J gene: TRBJ2-7
clone size: -
V gene: TRBV20-1
CDR3 protein: CSARTTGGYEQYF
CDR3 DNA: TGCAGTGCTAGAACGACAGGGGGATACGAGCAGTACTTC

D gene: -
J gene: TRBJ2-3
clone size: -
V gene: TRBV10-3
CDR3 protein: CAIGRVRTDTQYF
CDR3 DNA: TGTGCCATCGGAAGGGTGAGGACAGATACGCAGTATTTT

D gene: TRBD1
J gene: TRBJ2-1
clone size: -
V gene: TRBV27
CDR3 protein: CASSLSEGAFNDEQFF
CDR3 DNA: TGTGCCAGCAGTTTATCCGAGGGGGCGTTTAACGATGAGCAGTTCTTC

D gene: -
J gene: TRBJ2-5
clone size: -
V gene: TRBV14
CDR3 protein: CASSLEIAWKTQYF
CDR3 DNA: TGTGCCAGCAGCCTGGAAATAGCGTGGAAGACCCAGTACTTC

D gene: TRBD1
J gene: TRBJ1-2
clone size: -
V gene: TRBV7-6
CDR3 protein: CASSRTQGDYGYTF
CDR3 DNA: TGTGCCAGCAGCCGAACCCAGGGGGACTATGGCTACACCTTC

D gene: TRBD1
J gene: TRBJ1-1
clone size: -
V gene: TRBV7-8
CDR3 protein: CASSLSGTVESAFF
CDR3 DNA: TGTGCCAGCAGCCTCTCCGGGACAGTGGAATCGGCTTTCTTT

D gene: -
J gene: TRBJ2-2
clone size: -
V gene: TRBV5-5
CDR3 protein: CASSLAGAFPTGELFF
CDR3 DNA: TGTGCCAGCAGCTTGGCCGGGGCATTTCCCACCGGGGAGCTGTTTTTT